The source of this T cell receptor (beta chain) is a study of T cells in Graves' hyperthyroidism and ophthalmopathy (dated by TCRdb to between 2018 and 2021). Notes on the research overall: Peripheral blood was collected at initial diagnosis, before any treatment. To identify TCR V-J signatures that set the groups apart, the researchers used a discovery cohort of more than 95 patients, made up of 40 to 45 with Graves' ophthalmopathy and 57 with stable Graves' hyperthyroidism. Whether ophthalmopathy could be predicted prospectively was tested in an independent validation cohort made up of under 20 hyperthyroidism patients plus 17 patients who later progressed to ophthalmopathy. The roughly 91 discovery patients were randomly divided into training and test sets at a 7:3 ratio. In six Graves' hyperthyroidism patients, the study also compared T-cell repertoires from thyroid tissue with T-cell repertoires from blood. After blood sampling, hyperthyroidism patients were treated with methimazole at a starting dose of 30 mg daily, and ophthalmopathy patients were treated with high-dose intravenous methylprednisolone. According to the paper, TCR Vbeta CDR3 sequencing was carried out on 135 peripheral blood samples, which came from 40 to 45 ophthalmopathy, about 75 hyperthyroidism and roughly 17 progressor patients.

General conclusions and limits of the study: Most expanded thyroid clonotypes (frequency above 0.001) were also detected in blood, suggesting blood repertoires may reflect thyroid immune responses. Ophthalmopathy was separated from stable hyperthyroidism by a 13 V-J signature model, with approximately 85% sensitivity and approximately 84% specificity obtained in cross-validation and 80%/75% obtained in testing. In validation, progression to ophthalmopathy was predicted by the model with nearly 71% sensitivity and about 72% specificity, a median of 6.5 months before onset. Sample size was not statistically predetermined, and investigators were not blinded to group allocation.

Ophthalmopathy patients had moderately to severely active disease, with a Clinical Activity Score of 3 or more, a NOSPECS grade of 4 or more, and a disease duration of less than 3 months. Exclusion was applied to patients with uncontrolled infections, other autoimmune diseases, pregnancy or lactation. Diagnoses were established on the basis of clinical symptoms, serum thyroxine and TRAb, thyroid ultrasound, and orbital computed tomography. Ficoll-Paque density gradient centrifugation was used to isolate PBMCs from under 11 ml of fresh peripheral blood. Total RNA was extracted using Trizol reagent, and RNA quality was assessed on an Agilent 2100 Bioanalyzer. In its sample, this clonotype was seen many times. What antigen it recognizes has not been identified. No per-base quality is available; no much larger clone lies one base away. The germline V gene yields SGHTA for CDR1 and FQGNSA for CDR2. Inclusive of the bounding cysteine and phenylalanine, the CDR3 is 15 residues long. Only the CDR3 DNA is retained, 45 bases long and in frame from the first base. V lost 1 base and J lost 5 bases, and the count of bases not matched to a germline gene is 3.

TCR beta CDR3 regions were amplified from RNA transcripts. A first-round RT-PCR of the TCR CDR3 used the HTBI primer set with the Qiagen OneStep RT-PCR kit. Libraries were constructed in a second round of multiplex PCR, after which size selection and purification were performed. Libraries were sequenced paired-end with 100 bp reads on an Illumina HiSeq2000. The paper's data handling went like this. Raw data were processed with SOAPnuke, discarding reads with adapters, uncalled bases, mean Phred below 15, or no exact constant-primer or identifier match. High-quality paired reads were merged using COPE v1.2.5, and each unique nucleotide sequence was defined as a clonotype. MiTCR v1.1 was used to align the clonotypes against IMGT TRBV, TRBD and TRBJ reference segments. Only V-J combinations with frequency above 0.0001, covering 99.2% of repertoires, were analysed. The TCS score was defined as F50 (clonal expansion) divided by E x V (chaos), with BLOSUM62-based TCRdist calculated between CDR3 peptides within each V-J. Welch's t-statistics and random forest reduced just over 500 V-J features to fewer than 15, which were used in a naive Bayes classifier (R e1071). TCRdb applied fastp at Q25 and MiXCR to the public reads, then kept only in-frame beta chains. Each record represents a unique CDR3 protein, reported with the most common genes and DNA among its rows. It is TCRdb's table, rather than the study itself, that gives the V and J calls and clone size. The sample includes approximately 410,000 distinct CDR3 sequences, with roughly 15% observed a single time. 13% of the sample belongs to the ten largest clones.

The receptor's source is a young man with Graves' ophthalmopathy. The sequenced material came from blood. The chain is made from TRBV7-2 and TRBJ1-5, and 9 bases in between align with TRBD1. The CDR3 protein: CASSLGDRVHQPQHF. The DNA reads TGTGCCAGCAGCTTAGGGGACAGGGTCCATCAGCCCCAGCATTTT.